What follows are 14 T cell receptor beta chains derived from one specimen sequenced in a study of cytomegalovirus exposure and HLA in healthy donors. Both 60 Vbeta primers and 13 Jbeta primers went into the PCR. Measured with immunoSEQ multiplex PCR; TCRdb has only the in-frame clones, and not every one. This table holds some 140,000 clones, 65% to 85% found once. Sequenced sample: PBMCs. These receptors all stem from a man between 18 and 29 years old in good health and CMV-seronegative.

V is TRBV2 and J is TRBJ1-5; TRBD1 agrees at 7 bases. Germline lookup yields CDR1 SNHLY and CDR2 FYNNEI. The J segment lost 0 bases and the V segment lost 6 bases, leaving 5 bases of the junction unmatched. The CDR3 extends over 15 amino acids. The CDR3 DNA reads as TGTGCCAGCAGCCGAGAGGGGGCTAGCAATCAGCCCCAGCATTTT. Amino acid sequence: CASSREGASNQPQHF.

The V gene is TRBV12-5, the J gene TRBJ2-1; D ambiguous. Germline V CDR1 and CDR2: LGHNT, FRNRAP. Trimming pared 2 bases from V and 15 bases from J, leaving 14 bases between. The CDR3 totals 12 residues. The DNA of the CDR3 is TGTGCTAGTGGTTTGCAGATGGTAAATCCGTTCTTC. Translated, it gives CASGLQMVNPFF.

V usage is TRBV5-1 and J usage is TRBJ1-4; D gene ambiguous. The CDR3 has 15 amino acids. Trimming removed 0 bases at V and 7 bases at J, with 13 bases between. CDR1 and CDR2 from the germline V gene are SGHRS and YFSETQ. The CDR3 DNA follows: TGCGCCAGCAGCTTGGTTAACGACTATAGTGAAAAACTGTTTTTT. Protein sequence: CASSLVNDYSEKLFF.

The table lists this clone with a count of one. The chain has TRBV7-8 and TRBJ1-5; D is uncertain. The V end was cut by 2 bases, the J end by 6 bases, with 5 bases between. The CDR3 has 12 residues. Germline CDR1 reads SGHVS; CDR2 reads FQNEAQ. CDR3 sequence: CASSLYPQPQHF. Written as DNA, the CDR3 is TGTGCCAGCAGCTTATATCCTCAGCCCCAGCATTTT.

The rearrangement joins TRBV18 to TRBJ2-5, with 8 bases lining up with TRBD1. V gave up 4 bases and J gave up 5 bases; unmatched junction bases: 3. The CDR3 totals 13 residues. Germline V gene sequence: CDR1 KGHSH, CDR2 LQKENI. The CDR3 here is CASSLRDRETQYF. The CDR3 region has the DNA TGTGCCAGCTCACTCCGGGACAGGGAGACCCAGTACTTC. The full variable domain, completed using reference TRBV18 and TRBJ2-5, is NAGVMQNPRHLVRRRGQEARLRCSPMKGHSHVYWYRQLPEEGLKFMVYLQKENIIDESGMPKERFSAEFPKEGPSILRIQQVVRGDSAAYFCASSLRDRETQYFGPGTRLLVL.

A word on this clone: Sequence at one end of the junction differs from germline and may be a read error. The V and J genes are TRBV14 and TRBJ1-2; the D gene is possibly TRBD1 (5 bases). The CDR3 contains 15 residues. In germline, CDR1 is SGHDN, CDR2 FVKESK. Here the CDR3 DNA reads TGTGCCAGCAGCCACCTGGACAAGACAGCCTATGGCTACGCCTTC. Protein: CASSHLDKTAYGYAF. The entire variable domain, with the rest obtained from reference TRBV14 and TRBJ1-2, is as follows: EAGVTQFPSHSVIEKGQTVTLRCDPISGHDNLYWYRRVMGKEIKFLLHFVKESKQDESGMPNNRFLAERTGGTYSTLKVQPAELEDSGVYFCASSHLDKTAYGYAFGSGTRLTVV.

The V call is TRBV7-2, the J call TRBJ1-2, with unresolved D. CDR3 size: 11 residues. Germline CDR1 is SGHTA and CDR2 is FQGNSA. Trimming pared 5 bases from V and 3 bases from J, leaving 4 bases between. The CDR3: CASSRYYGYTF. CDR3 DNA: TGTGCCAGCAGCCGGTACTATGGCTACACCTTC. The whole variable domain, remainder taken from reference TRBV7-2 and TRBJ1-2, is GAGVSQSPSNKVTEKGKDVELRCDPISGHTALYWYRQSLGQGLEFLIYFQGNSAPDKSGLPSDRFSAERTGGSVSTLTIQRTQQEDSAVYLCASSRYYGYTFGSGTRLTVV.

J is TRBJ2-5 and V is TRBV5-6; the D gene is possibly TRBD1 (5 bases). CDR1 and CDR2 from the germline V gene are SGHDT and YYEEEE. The V gene lost 4 bases and the J gene lost 2 bases, with 15 bases spanning the gap. This CDR3 is 15 amino acids long. CDR3 nucleotide sequence: TGTGCCAGCAGCCGGCCAGGGAATAGTCAAGAGACCCAGTACTTC. Residues: CASSRPGNSQETQYF. The variable domain in full, completed from reference TRBV5-6 and TRBJ2-5, reads DAGVTQSPTHLIKTRGQQVTLRCSPKSGHDTVSWYQQALGQGPQFIFQYYEEEERQRGNFPDRFSGHQFPNYSSELNVNALLLGDSALYLCASSRPGNSQETQYFGPGTRLLVL.

The V and J genes are TRBV29-1 and TRBJ2-3; 8 bases align to TRBD1. CDR1 and CDR2 (germline): SQVTM, ANQGSEA. With V trimmed by 6 bases and J by 7 bases, 9 bases remained unmatched. This CDR3 has 13 residues. CDR3 region: CSVTGTGVYTQYF. The CDR3 DNA follows: TGCAGCGTGACCGGGACAGGCGTATATACGCAGTATTTT.

The chain joins TRBV12-5 to TRBJ1-5, with a tentative D call TRBD1 (5 bases). This CDR3 region has 16 residues. CDR1 is LGHNT and CDR2 is FRNRAP in the germline V gene. Trimming shortened V by 3 bases and J by 0 bases, and 12 bases separated the two germline ends. In DNA, the CDR3 is TGTGCTAGTGGTTTTCCAACAGGAGATAGCAATCAGCCCCAGCATTTT. Protein sequence: CASGFPTGDSNQPQHF.

This chain joins TRBV2 and TRBJ1-6; D possibly corresponds to TRBD1 (6 bases). CDR1 is SNHLY and CDR2 is FYNNEI in the germline V gene. The ends were cut back, 1 base at V and 7 bases at J, with 17 bases in the middle. The CDR3 has 17 amino acids. CDR3 amino acids: CASSEGVTGTENSPLHF. The CDR3 DNA follows: TGTGCCAGCAGTGAAGGGGTTACAGGGACCGAGAATTCACCCCTCCACTTT.

J is TRBJ2-3 and V is TRBV7-9; D remains ambiguous. CDR1 is SEHNR and CDR2 is FQNEAQ in the germline V gene (reference sequence). CDR3 length: 16 amino acids. V dropped 1 base and J dropped 0 bases, with 11 bases sitting between them. The CDR3 region is CASSLVSATSTDTQYF. As DNA, the CDR3 is TGTGCCAGCAGCTTAGTGTCGGCGACTAGCACAGATACGCAGTATTTT. The variable domain in full, with the rest retrieved from reference TRBV7-9 and TRBJ2-3, is DTGVSQNPRHKITKRGQNVTFRCDPISEHNRLYWYRQTLGQGPEFLTYFQNEAQLEKSRLLSDRFSAERPKGSFSTLEIQRTEQGDSAMYLCASSLVSATSTDTQYFGPGTRLTVL.

On this clone itself: Germline is not matched at one junction end, which may reflect a read error. This sequence joins TRBV7-9 and TRBJ1-4, with a tentative D call TRBD1 (5 bases). This CDR3 contains 16 residues. Germline-derived CDR1 and CDR2 are SEHNR and FQNEAQ (reference sequence). DNA for the CDR3: TGTTCCAGCAGCCCGCCGAGTGGAGGGGAGGAGGAAAAACTGTTTTTT. As protein: CSSSPPSGGEEEKLFF.

CDR3 region: CASSSGRLPAGNTIYF. The CDR3 DNA is TGCGCCAGCAGCTCAGGCCGGTTGCCGGCGGGAAACACCATATATTTT. The chain recombines TRBV5-1 with TRBJ1-3; the D is unclear. Trimming pared 3 bases from V and 4 bases from J, leaving 17 bases between. Per germline, CDR1 SGHRS and CDR2 YFSETQ. This CDR3 is built from 16 residues.